Below, 19 T cell receptor beta chains from the same sample are listed, as sequenced in a study of blood T cells in healthy people across ages. For the second PCR, which ran for about 7 to 11 cycles, a sample-barcoded 5' primer and a J-beta primer mix were used. MiXCR, applied by TCRdb to the 5' RACE reads, yields one record per CDR3 protein. The table lists under 2,000,000 distinct CDR3 sequences, about 50% of them singletons. Sequencing was done on a sample of blood. These receptors were obtained from a woman in her thirties or forties in good health.

The rearrangement uses TRBV6-2 or TRBV6-3 and TRBJ1-2; TRBD1 aligns across 8 bases. The trim removed 2 bases at V and 7 bases at J, leaving 3 bases unmatched. CDR3 length: 13 residues. The germline V gene has CDR1 MNHEY and CDR2 SVGEGT. In DNA form, the CDR3 reads TGTGCCAGCAGTTACACCGGACAGGGTGGCTACACCTTC. It codes for CASSYTGQGGYTF.

The V gene is TRBV6-2 or TRBV6-3, the J gene TRBJ2-1; the match to TRBD1 covers 9 bases. V dropped 0 bases and J dropped 8; count of bases not matched to a gene: 8. The CDR3 covers 16 residues. Germline V gene data show CDR1 as MNHEY and CDR2 as SVGEGT. The DNA of the CDR3 is TGTGCCAGCAGTTACTCGAAGGGGACAGGGTTCTATGAGCAGTTCTTC. Protein product: CASSYSKGTGFYEQFF.

This chain joins TRBV27 and TRBJ2-1; D possibly corresponds to TRBD1 (5 bases). This CDR3 is 15 amino acids long. V was pared by 5 bases and J by 2 bases, with 13 bases between. Per the germline V gene, CDR1 is MNHEY and CDR2 is SMNVEV (reference sequence). CDR3 nucleotides: TGTGCCAGCAGTCCTCAGGGTCGGCCCTACAATGAGCAGTTCTTC. Protein sequence: CASSPQGRPYNEQFF.

This chain uses TRBV28 with TRBJ1-1, with D perhaps TRBD1 (6 bases). Trimming removed 6 bases from V and 1 base from J, with 12 bases in between. This CDR3 contains 14 residues. Germline V CDR1 and CDR2: MDHEN, SYDVKM. This CDR3 reads CASSPTGPNTEAFF. CDR3 DNA: TGTGCCAGCAGCCCCACAGGGCCGAACACTGAAGCTTTCTTT.

The rearrangement uses TRBV7-2 and TRBJ2-1, with 10 positions matching TRBD2. V was pared by 5 bases and J by 4 bases, with 8 bases of the junction left unmatched. CDR1 SGHTA and CDR2 FQGNSA come from the germline V gene. This CDR3 is built from 16 residues. The CDR3 DNA is TGTGCCAGCAGCGCAACTAGCGGGGCCCCTTACAATGAGCAGTTCTTC. It encodes CASSATSGAPYNEQFF.

The sample holds a few counts of this clonotype. The chain uses TRBV5-1 and TRBJ2-5; maybe TRBD2 (6 bases). The germline V gene has CDR1 SGHRS and CDR2 YFSETQ. This CDR3 is 15 amino acids long. Trimming pared 1 base from V and 2 bases from J, leaving 12 bases between. The CDR3 loop is CASSLRSSVQETQYF. The CDR3 DNA is TGCGCCAGCAGCTTGAGGTCTAGCGTTCAAGAGACCCAGTACTTC.

The rearrangement links TRBV12-3 or TRBV12-4 to TRBJ2-1; D perhaps matches TRBD2 (5 bases). The ends were cut back, 6 bases at V and 8 bases at J, with 20 bases in the middle. This CDR3 has 15 residues. CDR3 sequence reads: CASSLGRRGRDEQFF. In nucleotides, the CDR3 is TGTGCCAGCAGCCTGGGTCGCCGGGGAAGGGATGAGCAGTTCTTC.

This clonotype has a handful of counts. The chain recombines TRBV11-2 with TRBJ1-1; no reliable D call. V lost 5 bases and J 11 bases, leaving 21 bases between the germline ends. The CDR3 loop spans 14 amino acids. Germline CDR1 and CDR2: SGHAT and FQNNGV. CDR3 in DNA: TGTGCCAGCAGCCCAACGATCACAAGGGATGAGGCTTTCTTT. As protein: CASSPTITRDEAFF. The variable domain in full, completed from reference TRBV11-2 and TRBJ1-1, reads EAGVAQSPRYKIIEKRQSVAFWCNPISGHATLYWYQQILGQGPKLLIQFQNNGVVDDSQLPKDRFSAERLKGVDSTLKIQPAKLEDSAVYLCASSPTITRDEAFFGQGTRLTVV.

The CDR3 here is CASSLPLPAGVYNEQFF. CDR3 coding DNA: TGTGCCAGCAGCCTCCCCCTTCCAGCGGGGGTTTACAATGAGCAGTTCTTC. V usage is TRBV7-2 and J usage is TRBJ2-1, with 8 bases lining up with TRBD2. The germline gives CDR1 SGHTA, CDR2 FQGNSA. Losses at the gene ends were 5 bases for V and 4 bases for J; bases not matched to a gene: 13. This CDR3 has 17 amino acids.

In DNA, the CDR3 is TGTGCCAGCAGTTTAGGTGGGACGCCGGGCACAGATACGCAGTATTTT. The encoded protein is CASSLGGTPGTDTQYF. The rearrangement uses TRBV12-3 or TRBV12-4 and TRBJ2-3, with D possibly being TRBD1 or TRBD2 (5 bases each). The ends were cut back, 1 base at V and 1 base at J, with 12 bases in the middle. This CDR3 contains 16 residues.

The chain couples TRBV20-1 to TRBJ2-1; 8 positions agree with TRBD2. J lost 8 bases, V lost 3 bases, and 9 bases had no gene match. The CDR3 runs to 14 residues. Per the germline V gene, CDR1 is DFQATT and CDR2 is SNEGSKA (reference sequence). This CDR3 is CSASLPGLDDEQFF. Here the CDR3 DNA reads TGCAGTGCTAGCCTCCCGGGACTAGACGATGAGCAGTTCTTC.

The CDR3: CATSGHFSGANVLTF. The CDR3 region has the DNA TGTGCCACCAGTGGACATTTCTCTGGGGCCAACGTCCTGACTTTC. The rearrangement joins TRBV24-1 to TRBJ2-6; no clear D. Trimming cost V 5 bases and J 0 bases, with 7 bases left between them. This CDR3 comprises 15 residues. Germline assignment: CDR1 KGHDR and CDR2 SFDVKD.

This clonotype was observed a handful of times. The chain carries TRBV5-1 and TRBJ2-3, with unresolved D. V lost 0 bases and J lost 0, with 5 bases in between. The CDR3 covers 14 residues. Germline lookup yields CDR1 SGHRS and CDR2 YFSETQ. The CDR3 nucleotides read TGCGCCAGCAGCTTGGAAGACAGCACAGATACGCAGTATTTT. Translation gives CASSLEDSTDTQYF.

This clonotype showed up just a few times. V usage is TRBV7-9 and J usage is TRBJ2-5; 7 bases match TRBD2. The CDR3 length is 12 residues. V lost 0 bases and J lost 12; bases outside the gene matches: 4. CDR1 SEHNR and CDR2 FQNEAQ come from the germline V gene (reference sequence). The CDR3: CASSLANAGEYF. As DNA, the CDR3 is TGTGCCAGCAGCTTAGCGAATGCGGGGGAGTACTTC.

The rearrangement links TRBV20-1 to TRBJ2-7; 7 bases are a match to TRBD2. The CDR3 consists of 15 residues. V trimming: 7 bases; J trimming: 0 bases; junction bases outside the gene matches: 12. In germline, CDR1 is DFQATT, CDR2 SNEGSKA (reference sequence). DNA for the CDR3: TGCAGTGTCGCTCGGACTAGTGGTAGCTCCTACGAGCAGTACTTC. The encoded protein is CSVARTSGSSYEQYF.

The chain links TRBV19 to TRBJ2-3; D may match TRBD1 or TRBD2 (6 bases each). Germline CDR1 and CDR2: LNHDA and SQIVND (reference sequence). The length of the CDR3 is 13 residues. Trimming removed 10 bases from V and 5 bases from J, with 16 bases in between. The CDR3 region has the DNA TGTGCCACCAACGGGGGCGGTGTAGATACGCAGTATTTT. Translating gives CATNGGGVDTQYF.

This chain connects TRBV4-3 to TRBJ2-1; 11 bases are shared with TRBD2. The DNA end lines up better with TRBJ2-7; the J call may be wrong. This CDR3 has 19 residues. Germline V gene lookup returns CDR1 LGHNA and CDR2 YSLEER. CDR3 sequence reads: CASSQDTTSSGGLYNEQYF. Written as DNA, the CDR3 is TGCGCCAGCAGCCAAGACACCACCTCTAGCGGGGGGCTCTACAATGAGCAGTACTTC.

This clonotype was seen more than once but under ten times. The gene calls are TRBV7-9 and TRBJ1-1; 8 bases match TRBD1. CDR3 length: 15 amino acids. J gave up 5 bases and V 2 bases, and 7 bases lay outside the gene matches. Germline CDR1 is SEHNR and CDR2 is FQNEAQ (reference sequence). This CDR3 is CASSLIQGARTEAFF. CDR3 coding DNA: TGTGCCAGCAGCTTAATCCAGGGGGCGCGGACTGAAGCTTTCTTT.

The CDR3 sequence: CASSYSLRISGANVLTF. The DNA of the CDR3 is TGTGCCAGCAGTTACTCGTTACGGATCTCTGGGGCCAACGTCCTGACTTTC. The chain employs TRBV6-5 and TRBJ2-6, with D uncertain. The germline CDR1 and CDR2 sequences are MNHEY and SVGAGI. The CDR3 spans 17 residues. Trimming left V 0 bases short and J 0 bases short, with 9 bases between.